These 18 T cell receptor beta chains share one sample of origin, sequenced in a study of vaccination and CD4 T cells after COVID-19. The treatment here: roughly nine-day PBMC culture with coronavirus spike peptide pools or control peptides (ViraFEST assay). At the Johns Hopkins FTIC core, DNA taken from cultured CD4+ T cells was sequenced by way of the Oncomine TCR Beta short-read assay. TCRdb called the PCR reads again in MiXCR, with one record for every CDR3 protein. Counted here are about 9,000 distinct CDR3 sequences, approximately 48% occurring once; the ten biggest clones make up 6.5% to 9%. Antigen specificity for these receptors is unknown. Sequenced sample: CD4+ T cells from blood, cultured in vitro. The source of these receptors is a human donor who had recovered from COVID-19.

In this sample, this clonotype turned up once. In nucleotides, the CDR3 is TGTGCCAGTAGCCATGCCGGTGGAAACATTCAGTACTTC. The encoded protein is CASSHAGGNIQYF. This chain links TRBV19 with TRBJ2-4, with D unclear. The CDR3 consists of 13 residues. Germline CDR1 LNHDA, CDR2 SQIVND (reference sequence). Trimming took 6 bases from V and 6 from J, leaving 12 bases between them.

This chain connects TRBV6-5 to TRBJ1-1; no firm D call. The CDR3 totals 15 residues. Per germline, CDR1 MNHEY and CDR2 SVGAGI. V was shortened by 3 bases and J by 1 base, with 12 bases between the two germline ends. This CDR3 reads CASSYGGIKNTEAFF. The CDR3 DNA is TGTGCCAGCAGTTATGGCGGCATTAAGAACACTGAAGCTTTCTTT.

The V call is TRBV7-3, the J call TRBJ2-1; 11 bases match TRBD2. The germline V gene has CDR1 SGHTA and CDR2 FQGTGA. This CDR3 comprises 15 residues. Trimming removed 5 bases from V and 8 bases from J; junction bases left unmatched: 8. Written as DNA, the CDR3 is TGTGCCAGCAGCCCCGTGAGTAGCGGGGGGGATGAGCAGTTCTTC. This gives the protein CASSPVSSGGDEQFF.

The J gene is TRBJ1-2, the V gene TRBV5-1; 8 bases fit TRBD1. The CDR3 covers 14 residues. After removal of 3 bases from V and 6 bases from J, the junction contained 7 bases not matched to a gene. Germline V gene sequence: CDR1 SGHRS, CDR2 YFSETQ. The CDR3 here is CASSSLRQGNGYTF. CDR3 sequence (DNA): TGCGCCAGCAGCTCCCTTCGACAGGGGAATGGCTACACCTTC.

CDR3 coding DNA: TGCAGTGCACCCCGGGACAGGGGGGCAGGGGTTCAGTACTTC. Translated, it gives CSAPRDRGAGVQYF. The V call is TRBV20-1, the J call TRBJ2-4, with TRBD1 matching 11 bases. The CDR3 is 14 amino acids. After removal of 6 bases from V and 11 bases from J, the junction contained 12 bases not matched to a gene. Germline CDR1 and CDR2: DFQATT and SNEGSKA (reference sequence).

This chain connects TRBV7-6 to TRBJ2-1; 8 bases are shared with TRBD2. In germline, CDR1 is SGHVS, CDR2 FNYEAQ. The J segment lost 7 bases and the V segment lost 8 bases, leaving 16 bases of the junction unmatched. This CDR3 has 16 residues. CDR3 nucleotide sequence: TGTGCCAGCGGCCCCTCCGGCCGGGGGGGCTGGAATGAGCAGTTCTTC. Its protein product is CASGPSGRGGWNEQFF.

V and J are TRBV24-1 and TRBJ2-3; the match to TRBD1 covers 10 bases. This CDR3 has 16 amino acids. Germline assignment: CDR1 KGHDR and CDR2 SFDVKD. V trimming: 2 bases; J trimming: 0 bases; junction bases outside the gene matches: 1. This CDR3 is CATSDWTGGSTDTQYF. The CDR3 DNA is TGTGCCACCAGTGATTGGACAGGGGGGAGCACAGATACGCAGTATTTT.

This clonotype was observed a few times. The chain uses TRBV27 and TRBJ2-5, with D possibly matching TRBD1 (5 bases). Per germline, CDR1 MNHEY and CDR2 SMNVEV (reference sequence). Trimming removed 5 bases from V and 3 bases from J, with 16 bases in between. The CDR3 contains 15 residues. CDR3 loop: CASSPGLRQKETQYF. The CDR3 DNA is TGTGCCAGCAGTCCAGGCTTGAGACAGAAAGAGACCCAGTACTTC.

This clonotype was picked up a small number of times. This rearrangement joins TRBV6-1 to TRBJ1-1; 7 bases fit TRBD1. Germline V gene data show CDR1 as MNHNS and CDR2 as SASEGT. The V and J ends lost 7 bases and 1 base, in that order; junction bases with no gene match: 6. This CDR3 contains 14 residues. This chain's CDR3 is CASTRQGPNTEAFF. The DNA for the CDR3 is TGTGCCAGCACCCGACAGGGACCGAACACTGAAGCTTTCTTT.

This chain links TRBV20-1 with TRBJ2-1, with TRBD2 identical over 8 bases. Germline assignment: CDR1 DFQATT and CDR2 SNEGSKA (reference sequence). The CDR3 consists of 12 residues. J gave up 12 bases and V 5 bases, and 9 bases lay outside the gene matches. As DNA, the CDR3 is TGCAGTGCTCTAATTAGCGGGATGGGGCAGTTCTTC. This gives the protein CSALISGMGQFF.

The sample holds one count of this clonotype. This CDR3 reads CATSRRGTGTYEQFF. Written as DNA, the CDR3 is TGTGCCACCAGCAGGCGCGGGACAGGGACGTATGAGCAGTTCTTC. The chain joins TRBV15 to TRBJ2-1; 9 bases fit TRBD1. The ends lost 3 bases at V and 8 bases at J; junction bases unmatched: 8. The CDR3 loop spans 15 amino acids. Germline V gene data show CDR1 as LNHNV and CDR2 as YYDKDF (reference sequence).

Only a few counts were recorded for this clonotype. This chain uses TRBV7-6 with TRBJ2-5; 12 bases are a match to TRBD1. Germline trimming cut 1 base from V and 7 bases from J; bases unmatched to any gene: 4. Germline CDR1 reads SGHVS; CDR2 reads FNYEAQ. There are 15 residues in the CDR3. The CDR3 DNA sequence: TGTGCCAGCAGCTTAGACGGGACAGGGGGCGGGACCCAGTACTTC. Translated, it gives CASSLDGTGGGTQYF.

This clonotype is deemed medium-sized. The chain combines TRBV20-1 with TRBJ2-1, with D maybe TRBD1 (6 bases). This CDR3 has 15 amino acids. V was pared by 3 bases and J by 3 bases, with 15 bases between. Germline V gives CDR1 DFQATT, CDR2 SNEGSKA (reference sequence). The CDR3 region has the DNA TGCAGTGCTAGCCCACAGGGTCTCGACTACAATGAGCAGTTCTTC. Translation: CSASPQGLDYNEQFF.

This clonotype showed up just once. The V call is TRBV5-5, the J call TRBJ1-1; TRBD1 matches 9 bases. V dropped 3 bases and J dropped 4; count of bases not matched to a gene: 4. Germline V gene sequence: CDR1 SGHKS, CDR2 YYEKEE (reference sequence). The CDR3 is made up of 14 amino acids. The CDR3 bases are TGTGCCAGCAGCTGGGACAGGGCTGGCACTGAAGCTTTCTTT. Protein: CASSWDRAGTEAFF.

There are a few counts of this clonotype. This chain joins TRBV19 and TRBJ1-3, with D hard to call. Deletions cut 6 bases from V and 8 bases from J, with 14 bases between. This CDR3 region has 13 residues. Germline CDR1 is LNHDA and CDR2 is SQIVND (reference sequence). DNA of the CDR3: TGTGCCAGTAGGTCCGGACCTGGGGACACCATATATTTT. It codes for CASRSGPGDTIYF. The full variable domain, rest sourced from reference TRBV19 and TRBJ1-3, is DGGITQSPKYLFRKEGQNVTLSCEQNLNHDAMYWYRQDPGQGLRLIYYSQIVNDFQKGDIAEGYSVSREKKESFPLTVTSAQKNPTAFYLCASRSGPGDTIYFGEGSWLTVV.

The chain is built from TRBV7-2 and TRBJ1-2; D possibly corresponds to TRBD1 (5 bases). V was cut by 2 bases and J by 8 bases, with 12 bases left in between. Per the germline V gene, CDR1 is SGHTA and CDR2 is FQGNSA. This CDR3 has 13 amino acids. The DNA for the CDR3 is TGTGCCAGCAGCTTACCAGGGAGGGTAGGCTACACCTTC. This translates into CASSLPGRVGYTF.

By sample share, this clonotype is medium-sized. The CDR3 DNA reads TGTGCCAGCAGCTTAACCATGAACACTGAAGCTTTCTTT. Amino acid sequence: CASSLTMNTEAFF. V usage is TRBV11-3 and J usage is TRBJ1-1; D not certain. The CDR3 has 13 amino acids. The germline V and J ends were trimmed by 2 bases and 0 bases, with 4 bases remaining between them. Germline V gene lookup returns CDR1 SGHNT and CDR2 YENEEA.

This sequence joins TRBV27 and TRBJ1-2; no clear D. V shed 2 bases and J shed 4 bases, with 8 bases lying between them. The CDR3 totals 13 residues. The germline gives CDR1 MNHEY, CDR2 SMNVEV (reference sequence). The CDR3 reads CASSLQGSYGYTF. The CDR3, as DNA: TGTGCCAGCAGTTTACAAGGGAGCTATGGCTACACCTTC.